This T cell receptor (beta chain) came from a study of beta chain features in type 1 diabetes. Study-wide background: The patients were much like the healthy donors in age, gender and cell yields.

Notes on the study in general: Shorter TCRB CDR3s, moderately but significantly so, were found in Type 1 diabetes patients in all four CD4+ subsets. Compared with healthy donors, patients appeared to share more similar naive, central memory and regulatory TCRB repertoires. The study left unresolved whether HLA type influences TCRB rearrangement.

In germline, CDR1 is LNHDA, CDR2 SQIVND (reference sequence). Trimming shortened V by 7 bases and J by 10 bases, and 11 bases separated the two germline ends. The CDR3 consists of 12 residues. The study reverse transcribed the entire isolated RNA, so it sequenced expressed TCRB transcripts. Profiling relied on immunoSEQ multiplex PCR, and the TCRdb table lists in-frame clones only, not all of them. The sample lists roughly 150,000 clones, over 55% occurring once. To note about this clone: Its antigen is as yet unknown.

This receptor was taken from a man aged 25 to 40 with type 1 diabetes. Sequenced material: naive CD4+ T cells from blood. V gene TRBV19 combines with J gene TRBJ1-6; D gene unclear. The CDR3 coding sequence is TGTGCCAGTACAATTGAAGGCTCACCCCTCCACTTT. It specifies CASTIEGSPLHF.